This T cell receptor beta chain comes out of a study of Graves' ophthalmopathy and Graves' hyperthyroidism. General study points: From stable hyperthyroidism, ophthalmopathy was separated by a 13-signature model with 85% to 90% sensitivity and approximately 84% specificity. Thyroid clonotypes that were expanded above 0.001 frequency mostly also appeared in blood.

For donors with ophthalmopathy, the disease showed moderate-to-severe activity, reached CAS ≥3 and NOSPECS ≥4, and had lasted under 3 months. As diagnostic evidence, clinical symptoms, serum thyroxine, TRAb, thyroid ultrasound and orbital computed tomography were relied upon. This clonotype was seen at least ten times. Its antigen remains unidentified. CDR3 length equals 16 residues. V dropped 6 bases and J dropped 6; count of bases not matched to a gene: 13. RNA transcripts were the source from which TCR beta CDR3 regions were amplified. The first round was an RT-PCR with HTBI primers, and the second round was a multiplex PCR. TCRdb fed the multiplex PCR reads into MiXCR, producing one record per CDR3 protein. The table lists 170,000 or so distinct CDR3 sequences, roughly two fifths of them singletons, with 4.5% to 6% in the top ten.

This chain uses TRBV12-3 or TRBV12-4 with TRBJ2-7; 11 bases fit TRBD2. Sequenced: peripheral blood. This TCR derives from a woman aged 40 to 49 with Graves' ophthalmopathy. In DNA form, the CDR3 reads TGTGCCAGCAGAACTAGCGGGAGAATGTCGATCGGCGAGCAGTACTTC. It is translated as CASRTSGRMSIGEQYF.